These T cell receptor beta chains were read from a single sample in a study of T cells after yellow fever vaccination. MiXCR was run by TCRdb on the 5' RACE reads, yielding one entry per CDR3 protein. Of around 50,000 distinct CDR3 sequences listed, 6% to 8% are singletons. Sequenced here: CD8+ T cells sorted from PBMCs, sampled approximately 16 days after the first yellow fever vaccination. These receptors were obtained from a man younger than 35 who received the YFV17D yellow fever vaccine. The CDR3 runs from the conserved cysteine through the conserved F or W. D genes are given only for firm matches. Clone sizes are given selectively: once, few, many, or a class where the clone is expanded.

size: many; D: TRBD1; J: TRBJ2-7; V: TRBV7-3; CDR3: CASSGNGTGESYEQYF; DNA: TGTGCCAGCAGCGGAAACGGGACAGGGGAGTCCTACGAGCAGTACTTC
size: many; D: .; J: TRBJ1-6; V: TRBV27; CDR3: CASSFASSYNSPLHF; DNA: TGTGCCAGCAGTTTTGCGAGCTCCTATAATTCACCCCTCCACTTT
size: many; D: .; J: TRBJ2-2; V: TRBV19; CDR3: CASSIGITGELFF; DNA: TGTGCCAGTAGTATAGGGATCACCGGGGAGCTGTTTTTT
size: many; D: .; J: TRBJ1-2; V: TRBV4-3; CDR3: CASSQGTDQVRGYTF; DNA: TGCGCCAGCAGCCAAGGCACCGACCAGGTCAGGGGCTACACCTTC
size: many; D: .; J: TRBJ2-7; V: TRBV30; CDR3: CAWTGSYEQYF; DNA: TGTGCCTGGACGGGATCCTACGAGCAGTACTTC
size: many; D: .; J: TRBJ2-5; V: TRBV3-1; CDR3: CASSQMGQEETQYF; DNA: TGTGCCAGCAGCCAAATGGGTCAGGAAGAGACCCAGTACTTC
size: many; D: TRBD2; J: TRBJ2-1; V: TRBV15; CDR3: CATSRDAGGYNEQFF; DNA: TGTGCCACCAGCAGAGATGCGGGGGGGTACAATGAGCAGTTCTTC
size: many; D: .; J: TRBJ2-3; V: TRBV12-3/TRBV12-4; CDR3: CASSLRPDTQYF; DNA: TGTGCCAGCAGTTTAAGACCTGATACGCAGTATTTT
size: many; D: .; J: TRBJ2-2; V: TRBV4-2; CDR3: CASSQGLLTGELFF; DNA: TGTGCCAGCAGCCAAGGTCTACTAACCGGGGAGCTGTTTTTT
size: many; D: TRBD2; J: TRBJ2-7; V: TRBV12-3/TRBV12-4; CDR3: CASSLPTSGGHEQYF; DNA: TGTGCCAGCAGTCTTCCGACTAGCGGGGGACACGAGCAGTACTTC
size: many; D: TRBD1; J: TRBJ2-1; V: TRBV12-3/TRBV12-4; CDR3: CASREDRGLYNEQFF; DNA: TGTGCCAGCAGAGAAGACAGGGGGCTTTACAATGAGCAGTTCTTC
size: many; D: .; J: TRBJ2-6; V: TRBV29-1; CDR3: CSVPDSDGISGANVLTF; DNA: TGCAGCGTTCCCGATTCTGACGGAATCTCTGGGGCCAACGTCCTGACTTTC
size: .; D: .; J: TRBJ2-3; V: TRBV10-3; CDR3: CAIMVVGGPSTDTQYF; DNA: TGTGCCATCATGGTCGTCGGGGGCCCTAGCACAGATACGCAGTATTTT
size: many; D: .; J: TRBJ2-7; V: TRBV20-1; CDR3: CSAMGERWGSLREQYF; DNA: TGCAGTGCTATGGGGGAACGTTGGGGATCTCTACGTGAGCAGTACTTC
size: many; D: .; J: TRBJ2-5; V: TRBV5-6; CDR3: CASSLGLWRGETQYF; DNA: TGTGCCAGCAGCTTGGGGCTTTGGAGGGGAGAGACCCAGTACTTC
size: many; D: .; J: TRBJ1-2; V: TRBV12-3/TRBV12-4; CDR3: CASSPGPPGDGYTF; DNA: TGTGCCAGCAGTCCCGGACCTCCCGGGGATGGCTACACCTTC
size: many; D: .; J: TRBJ2-7; V: TRBV7-9; CDR3: CASRPQGGYEQYF; DNA: TGTGCCAGCAGGCCACAGGGAGGCTACGAGCAGTACTTC
size: many; D: TRBD1; J: TRBJ1-1; V: TRBV7-3; CDR3: CASSISGTENTEAFF; DNA: TGTGCCAGCAGCATTTCCGGGACAGAGAACACTGAAGCTTTCTTT
size: many; D: .; J: TRBJ1-2; V: TRBV7-2; CDR3: CASSSPGAPYGYTF; DNA: TGTGCCAGCAGCTCCCCAGGGGCTCCCTATGGCTACACCTTC
size: many; D: .; J: TRBJ2-1; V: TRBV11-2; CDR3: CASAPDGGYNEQFF; DNA: TGTGCCAGCGCTCCGGATGGGGGATACAATGAGCAGTTCTTC
size: .; D: TRBD1; J: TRBJ1-5; V: TRBV6-1; CDR3: CASTPYGDSTLRNQPQHF; DNA: TGTGCCAGCACTCCTTACGGGGACAGTACACTTCGCAATCAGCCCCAGCATTTT
size: many; D: TRBD1; J: TRBJ2-5; V: TRBV4-1; CDR3: CASSQGTSDRGRTQYF; DNA: TGCGCCAGCAGCCAAGGGACCTCGGACAGGGGAAGGACCCAGTACTTC
size: medium-sized; D: .; J: TRBJ1-2; V: TRBV7-9; CDR3: CASSLVNYGYTF; DNA: TGTGCCAGCAGCTTAGTCAACTATGGCTACACCTTC
size: large; D: .; J: TRBJ2-2; V: TRBV5-1; CDR3: CASSPGMNTGELFF; DNA: TGCGCCAGCAGCCCAGGAATGAACACCGGGGAGCTGTTTTTT
size: many; D: .; J: TRBJ2-7; V: TRBV12-3/TRBV12-4; CDR3: CASSFDADLYEQYF; DNA: TGTGCCAGCAGTTTTGACGCGGACCTTTACGAGCAGTACTTC
size: many; D: .; J: TRBJ2-2; V: TRBV5-1; CDR3: CASSLGTANTGELFF; DNA: TGCGCCAGCAGCTTGGGGACCGCGAACACCGGGGAGCTGTTTTTT
size: few; D: .; J: TRBJ1-1; V: TRBV6-6; CDR3: CASSYIRGPSNTEAFF; DNA: TGTGCCAGCAGTTACATAAGGGGCCCATCGAACACTGAAGCTTTCTTT
size: many; D: .; J: TRBJ1-1; V: TRBV4-3; CDR3: CASSSRLGTEAFF; DNA: TGCGCCAGCAGCTCCCGGTTGGGCACTGAAGCTTTCTTT
size: many; D: .; J: TRBJ1-1; V: TRBV7-9; CDR3: CASPGDTEAFF; DNA: TGTGCCAGCCCCGGAGACACTGAAGCTTTCTTT
size: many; D: .; J: TRBJ1-1; V: TRBV29-1; CDR3: CSVARNTEAFF; DNA: TGCAGCGTTGCAAGGAACACTGAAGCTTTCTTT
size: many; D: .; J: TRBJ2-3; V: TRBV7-9; CDR3: CAELGRTNTQYF; DNA: TGTGCCGAACTGGGGCGAACAAATACGCAGTATTTT
size: many; D: .; J: TRBJ2-1; V: TRBV15; CDR3: CATSRTSSGASGNEQFF; DNA: TGTGCCACCAGCAGGACTTCATCCGGGGCGTCCGGGAATGAGCAGTTCTTC
size: many; D: .; J: TRBJ2-4; V: TRBV4-1; CDR3: CASGTTKNIQYF; DNA: TGCGCCAGCGGGACAACCAAAAACATTCAGTACTTC
size: many; D: .; J: TRBJ2-3; V: TRBV7-2; CDR3: CASSFDGDVPDTQYF; DNA: TGTGCCAGCAGCTTTGACGGTGATGTACCAGATACGCAGTATTTT
size: many; D: TRBD2; J: TRBJ2-1; V: TRBV7-6; CDR3: CASSLGPGGVDEQFF; DNA: TGTGCCAGCAGCTTAGGCCCGGGGGGAGTTGATGAGCAGTTCTTC
size: many; D: .; J: TRBJ1-3; V: TRBV4-3; CDR3: CASSQDGADGNTIYF; DNA: TGCGCCAGCAGCCAAGATGGGGCGGATGGAAACACCATATATTTT
size: .; D: .; J: TRBJ2-1; V: TRBV5-5; CDR3: CASSPGVLCNEQFF; DNA: TGTGCCAGCAGCCCCGGGGTCCTCTGCAATGAGCAGTTCTTC
size: many; D: .; J: TRBJ1-4; V: TRBV7-9; CDR3: CASSSGPRANEKLFF; DNA: TGTGCCAGCAGTTCAGGACCCAGGGCTAATGAAAAACTGTTTTTT
size: many; D: .; J: TRBJ2-5; V: TRBV27; CDR3: CASSLSTRGETQYF; DNA: TGTGCCAGCAGTTTATCAACCCGCGGGGAGACCCAGTACTTC
size: .; D: .; J: TRBJ2-1; V: TRBV28; CDR3: CASSLEGAGGTHEQFF; DNA: TGTGCCAGCAGTTTGGAAGGGGCTGGGGGTACGCATGAGCAGTTCTTC
size: many; D: .; J: TRBJ2-6; V: TRBV4-2; CDR3: CASSQEAGDGANVLTF; DNA: TGTGCCAGCAGCCAAGAAGCAGGGGACGGGGCCAACGTCCTGACTTTC
size: many; D: .; J: TRBJ2-3; V: TRBV27; CDR3: CASSETSDTQYF; DNA: TGTGCCAGCAGCGAGACTTCGGATACGCAGTATTTT
size: many; D: .; J: TRBJ1-5; V: TRBV12-3/TRBV12-4; CDR3: CASSLTRQPQHF; DNA: TGTGCCAGCAGTTTAACCCGACAGCCCCAGCATTTT
size: many; D: TRBD2; J: TRBJ2-7; V: TRBV6-5; CDR3: CASTSGLAGVHYEQYF; DNA: TGTGCCAGCACCTCCGGACTAGCGGGGGTCCACTACGAGCAGTACTTC
size: many; D: .; J: TRBJ2-3; V: TRBV27; CDR3: CASSPINPTDTQYF; DNA: TGTGCCAGCAGCCCGATAAACCCAACAGATACGCAGTATTTT
size: many; D: .; J: TRBJ2-3; V: TRBV7-6; CDR3: CASSLAADLDTQYF; DNA: TGTGCCAGCAGCTTAGCCGCGGATCTAGATACGCAGTATTTT
size: many; D: TRBD1; J: TRBJ2-7; V: TRBV7-8; CDR3: CASSLLGQGYEQYF; DNA: TGTGCCAGCAGCTTACTGGGACAGGGTTACGAGCAGTACTTC
size: many; D: TRBD2; J: TRBJ2-1; V: TRBV27; CDR3: CASSPWTSVHNEQFF; DNA: TGTGCCAGCAGTCCCTGGACTAGCGTCCACAATGAGCAGTTCTTC
size: many; D: TRBD1; J: TRBJ1-1; V: TRBV7-6; CDR3: CASSFPGTGEYTEAFF; DNA: TGTGCCAGCAGCTTCCCGGGGACAGGGGAATACACTGAAGCTTTCTTT
size: .; D: TRBD1; J: TRBJ1-2; V: TRBV7-9; CDR3: CASRPQTGGVDYGYTF; DNA: TGTGCCAGCAGGCCCCAGACAGGGGGAGTCGACTATGGCTACACCTTC
size: .; D: TRBD1; J: TRBJ2-6; V: TRBV5-1; CDR3: CASSWTGPSSGANVLTF; DNA: TGCGCCAGCAGCTGGACAGGGCCGAGCTCTGGGGCCAACGTCCTGACTTTC
size: many; D: TRBD2; J: TRBJ2-3; V: TRBV7-2; CDR3: CASSFSGGADTQYF; DNA: TGTGCCAGCAGCTTTAGCGGGGGGGCAGATACGCAGTATTTT
size: many; D: .; J: TRBJ2-1; V: TRBV9; CDR3: CASSGTGRRLSYNEQFF; DNA: TGTGCCAGCAGCGGGACTGGGCGTCGTTTGAGTTACAATGAGCAGTTCTTC
size: many; D: .; J: TRBJ1-1; V: TRBV12-3/TRBV12-4; CDR3: CASSLGGFAEAFF; DNA: TGTGCCAGCAGTTTAGGGGGCTTTGCTGAAGCTTTCTTT
size: few; D: TRBD1; J: TRBJ1-1; V: TRBV11-2; CDR3: CASSVRQGWELPNTEAFF; DNA: TGTGCCAGCAGCGTGAGACAGGGATGGGAGCTACCGAACACTGAAGCTTTCTTT
size: many; D: TRBD2; J: TRBJ2-3; V: TRBV7-9; CDR3: CASSPLAGNFADTQYF; DNA: TGTGCCAGCAGCCCCCTAGCGGGGAACTTCGCAGATACGCAGTATTTT
size: many; D: .; J: TRBJ2-1; V: TRBV9; CDR3: CASSSYGPMEQFF; DNA: TGTGCCAGCAGCTCCTACGGACCGATGGAGCAGTTCTTC
size: many; D: TRBD2; J: TRBJ2-5; V: TRBV9; CDR3: CASSPGGETQYF; DNA: TGTGCCAGCAGTCCGGGGGGAGAGACCCAGTACTTC
size: many; D: .; J: TRBJ1-1; V: TRBV12-3/TRBV12-4; CDR3: CASSSTAAGRTEAFF; DNA: TGTGCCAGCAGTTCCACAGCGGCCGGGCGGACTGAAGCTTTCTTT